The 8 T cell receptor beta chains given below trace back to one sample, sequenced in a study of shared clonotypes between healthy human individuals. Naive CD8 cells lacked CD45RO, underwent positive selection for CCR7 and left out terminally differentiated effector memory CD45RA+ cells. Profiled with immunoSEQ multiplex PCR; TCRdb holds only in-frame clones, not every one. The sample records roughly 2,000,000 clones, roughly 95% being singletons. Material for sequencing was naive CD8+ T cells sorted from blood. These receptors all come from a man aged 18-30 years in good health.

The chain couples TRBV9 to TRBJ1-6; TRBD1 matches at 10 bases. V lost 3 bases, J lost 6 bases, and 3 bases stayed unmatched. This CDR3 spans 15 amino acids. Per germline, CDR1 SGDLS and CDR2 YYNGEE. The CDR3 is CASSGGTGANSPLHF. In DNA, the CDR3 is TGTGCCAGCAGCGGGGGGACAGGGGCTAATTCACCCCTCCACTTT.

This clone has a single count. This rearrangement joins TRBV4-1 to TRBJ1-6, with D unclear. Per the germline V gene, CDR1 is MGHRA and CDR2 is YSYEKL. The V end was cut by 4 bases, the J end by 7 bases, with 17 bases between. The CDR3 length is 16 residues. CDR3 in amino acids: CASSPPPAGANSPLHF. CDR3 DNA: TGCGCCAGCAGCCCCCCCCCAGCAGGAGCGAATTCACCCCTCCACTTT.

This clone was observed a single time. This chain joins TRBV2 and TRBJ1-5; D is uncertain. Germline CDR1 SNHLY, CDR2 FYNNEI. This CDR3 has 14 amino acids. Trimming pared 3 bases from V and 7 bases from J, leaving 13 bases between. CDR3 bases: TGTGCCAGCAGTGAGCGACCGTCGGGCCAGCCCCAGCATTTT. It is translated as CASSERPSGQPQHF.

The chain recombines TRBV19 with TRBJ1-2, with D perhaps matching TRBD1 (6 bases). CDR1 and CDR2 (germline): LNHDA, SQIVND (reference sequence). This CDR3 comprises 15 residues. Trimming shortened V by 3 bases and J by 3 bases, and 14 bases separated the two germline ends. CDR3 DNA sequence: TGTGCCAGTAGTATCGATCCGGGGGCGGACTATGGCTACACCTTC. It encodes CASSIDPGADYGYTF.

The rearrangement uses TRBV28 and TRBJ1-6; the match to TRBD1 covers 7 bases. The CDR3 runs 16 residues. Germline V CDR1 and CDR2: MDHEN, SYDVKM. Trimming removed 6 bases from V and 6 bases from J; junction bases left unmatched: 11. The DNA for the CDR3 is TGTGCCAGCAGGGATTACAGGGGACTTATTAATTCACCCCTCCACTTT. It encodes CASRDYRGLINSPLHF.

This chain uses TRBV6-6 with TRBJ2-7, with D uncertain. Germline V gives CDR1 MNHNY, CDR2 SVGAGI (reference sequence). The CDR3 contains 14 residues. V shed 0 bases and J shed 3 bases, with 9 bases lying between them. CDR3 DNA sequence: TGTGCCAGCAGTTACTCCGACCTTCTCTACGAGCAGTACTTC. It translates to CASSYSDLLYEQYF.

The chain combines TRBV9 with TRBJ1-3; tentatively, D is TRBD1 (5 bases). The CDR3 totals 17 residues. Trimming took 2 bases from V and 3 from J, leaving 18 bases between them. Germline V gives CDR1 SGDLS, CDR2 YYNGEE. The CDR3 sequence: CASSVRGGDLGGNTIYF. CDR3 in DNA: TGTGCCAGCAGCGTTAGAGGAGGGGACTTGGGTGGAAACACCATATATTTT.

In the case of this clone: In the same sample, other DNA sequences code for this CDR3. CDR3 protein: CASSPRGSSYEQYF. CDR3 in DNA: TGTGCCAGCAGTCCCCGCGGCAGCTCCTACGAGCAGTACTTC. The V gene is TRBV6-1, the J gene TRBJ2-7; D remains ambiguous. This CDR3 comprises 14 residues. Germline CDR1 reads MNHNS; CDR2 reads SASEGT. The germline V and J ends were trimmed by 5 bases and 0 bases, with 11 bases remaining between them.